Reported below is one T cell receptor (beta chain). What it binds is unknown. The entry originates in a study of shared clonotypes between healthy human individuals. Regarding the study as a whole: Naive subsets, compared against memory subsets, generally had larger estimated richness values.

Splitting of CD4+ cells produced CD45RA+ naive and CD45RA-negative memory subsets. The CDR3 loop spans 14 amino acids. The germline V gene encodes CDR1 SGHRS and CDR2 YFSETQ. V lost 8 bases to trimming and J lost 0 bases, with 13 bases between them. Original methodology: Junction-only sequences produced by ImmunoSEQ had no quality scores, so filtering differed. This table comes from immunoSEQ multiplex PCR, and its TCRdb copy is limited to in-frame clones, with some not included. That table is the source of V, J and clone size, and D and trimming were worked out from the DNA. The data contain over a million clones, around three quarters of them seen just once; the ten biggest clones take up 0.6% to 0.7%.

The source of this sequence is a young man in good health. Some clones in this sample may be carry-over from other donors' samples. Sequenced: memory CD4+ T cells from PBMCs. Subset noted: CD45RA-negative fraction. The chain uses TRBV5-1 and TRBJ2-3; D might be TRBD2 (6 bases). The DNA for the CDR3 is TGCGCCAGTCAAGCGGGCCCTAGCACAGATACGCAGTATTTT. It specifies CASQAGPSTDTQYF.